Below, 25 T cell receptor beta chains from the same sample are listed, as sequenced in a study of blood T cell repertoires in COVID-19. Method: immunoSEQ multiplex PCR; TCRdb's copy keeps in-frame clones and lacks some. The sample holds 200,000 or so clones, 75% to 90% seen once. The material sequenced was peripheral blood. The receptors stem from a man between 70 and 80 years old with active or convalescent COVID-19.

The chain uses TRBV28 and TRBJ2-1; D is undetermined. Trimming removed 3 bases at V and 6 bases at J, with 6 bases between. There are 12 residues in the CDR3. Germline values: CDR1 MDHEN, CDR2 SYDVKM. The CDR3, as DNA: TGTGCCAGCAGTTTGCGTGTCAATGAGCAGTTCTTC. Amino acid sequence: CASSLRVNEQFF.

This sequence joins TRBV7-8 and TRBJ1-2; TRBD1 aligns across 7 bases. Per germline, CDR1 SGHVS and CDR2 FQNEAQ. This CDR3 is 14 amino acids long. The V gene end was trimmed by 0 bases and the J gene end by 8 bases; junction bases not matched to a gene: 6. CDR3 protein: CASSLASGGRGYTF. The CDR3 DNA sequence: TGTGCCAGCAGCTTAGCGTCAGGGGGTCGGGGCTACACCTTC.

The chain joins TRBV10-1 to TRBJ1-5; TRBD1 is a possible D gene (5 bases). Germline V lookup: CDR1 WNHNN, CDR2 SYGVQD (reference sequence). The V and J ends lost 5 bases and 0 bases respectively, with 20 bases between them. The CDR3 spans 18 residues. CDR3 sequence: CASSRGEGWGVSNQPQHF. Here the CDR3 DNA reads TGCGCCAGCAGTCGTGGGGAGGGCTGGGGGGTTAGCAATCAGCCCCAGCATTTT.

The chain is built from TRBV5-1 and TRBJ2-7, with 14 bases identical to TRBD2. V gave up 4 bases and J gave up 2 bases; unmatched junction bases: 2. This CDR3 has 15 amino acids. Germline CDR1 is SGHRS and CDR2 is YFSETQ. The CDR3 region is CASSLGLAGAYEQYF. Written as DNA, the CDR3 is TGCGCCAGCAGCCTGGGACTAGCGGGAGCCTACGAGCAGTACTTC.

This clone was counted a single time. The chain carries TRBV18 and TRBJ2-3, with 10 bases identical to TRBD2. The V segment lost 3 bases and the J segment 4 bases; nucleotides outside the gene matches: 4. Per the germline V gene, CDR1 is KGHSH and CDR2 is LQKENI. The CDR3 runs to 15 residues. CDR3 bases: TGTGCCAGCTCACCCAGCGGGAGGGGTCCAGATACGCAGTATTTT. It encodes CASSPSGRGPDTQYF.

This clone was observed a handful of times. The chain links TRBV19 to TRBJ1-2, with 7 bases aligning to TRBD1. CDR1 is LNHDA, CDR2 SQIVND, per germline (reference sequence). Unmatched junction bases numbered 7, after V lost 5 bases and J lost 7 bases. The CDR3 runs to 13 residues. The CDR3 is CASSQKTGTGYTF. For the CDR3, the DNA is TGTGCCAGTAGTCAAAAGACAGGGACTGGCTACACCTTC.

This clone appeared once. The junction departs from germline at one end; a sequencing error may be responsible. The chain employs TRBV2 and TRBJ1-2, with D maybe TRBD1 (5 bases). CDR1 is SNHLY, CDR2 FYNNEI, per germline. The CDR3 is 13 residues long. In DNA, the CDR3 is TGTGCCAGCACTGAACAGGTTAACTATGGCTACACCTTC. Its translation is CASTEQVNYGYTF. Complete variable domain (other parts from reference TRBV2 and TRBJ1-2): EPEVTQTPSHQVTQMGQEVILRCVPISNHLYFYWYRQILGQKVEFLVSFYNNEISEKSEIFDDQFSVERPDGSNFTLKIRSTKLEDSAMYFCASTEQVNYGYTFGSGTRLTVV.

The gene calls are TRBV6-2 or TRBV6-3 and TRBJ1-1; D is unclear. The V gene's germline CDR1 is MNHEY and CDR2 SVGEGT. The V end lost 5 bases, the J end lost 1 base, and 5 bases lay between the germline ends. The CDR3 sequence is 12 residues long. In nucleotides, the CDR3 is TGTGCCAGCAGTCACAGGAACACTGAAGCTTTCTTT. Translating gives CASSHRNTEAFF.

The CDR3 reads CASSSPTGTGEEKLFF. Here the CDR3 DNA reads TGTGCCAGTAGTTCTCCAACCGGGACAGGGGAGGAAAAACTGTTTTTT. This chain joins TRBV19 and TRBJ1-4; 10 bases map to TRBD1. Unmatched junction bases numbered 11, after V lost 5 bases and J lost 8 bases. CDR3 length: 16 amino acids. From germline, CDR1 is LNHDA and CDR2 SQIVND (reference sequence).

This clone occurred once. V usage is TRBV28 and J usage is TRBJ1-1; 8 nucleotides match TRBD1. The germline V gene encodes CDR1 MDHEN and CDR2 SYDVKM. The V and J ends lost 4 bases and 10 bases, in that order; junction bases with no gene match: 14. This CDR3 spans 15 amino acids. DNA for the CDR3: TGTGCCAGCAGTTATTCCCCGGGACAGGTTGGGGCAGCTTTCTTT. This sequence encodes CASSYSPGQVGAAFF.

The chain links TRBV10-3 to TRBJ2-7; 14 bases match TRBD2. This CDR3 is built from 18 residues. The J segment lost 2 bases and the V segment lost 7 bases, leaving 13 bases of the junction unmatched. CDR1 is ENHRY and CDR2 is SYGVKD in the germline V gene. The chain's CDR3 is CAINLERLAGGRAYEQYF. CDR3 in DNA: TGTGCCATCAATTTGGAACGACTAGCGGGAGGGAGGGCCTACGAGCAGTACTTC.

The rearrangement joins TRBV28 to TRBJ2-3, with D perhaps matching TRBD2 (6 bases). The germline V and J ends were trimmed by 8 bases and 0 bases, with 15 bases remaining between them. CDR3 size: 15 residues. Germline CDR1 is MDHEN and CDR2 is SYDVKM. The CDR3 bases are TGTGCCAGCGTATCCCTAGGAGGGAGCACAGATACGCAGTATTTT. It encodes CASVSLGGSTDTQYF.

This rearrangement joins TRBV7-9 to TRBJ1-1; 9 bases align to TRBD1. The germline V gene encodes CDR1 SEHNR and CDR2 FQNEAQ (reference sequence). The CDR3 length is 15 residues. V dropped 5 bases and J dropped 1; count of bases not matched to a gene: 5. CDR3 residues: CASSLDRGQNTEAFF. CDR3 coding DNA: TGTGCCAGCAGCCTGGACAGGGGACAGAACACTGAAGCTTTCTTT.

This clone was counted only a few times. The CDR3 protein is CASSQRLGWEQFF. The CDR3 DNA reads TGCGCCAGCAGCCAACGACTAGGGTGGGAGCAGTTCTTC. The chain recombines TRBV4-3 with TRBJ2-1; D is possibly TRBD2 (6 bases). Germline-derived CDR1 and CDR2 are LGHNA and YSLEER. V lost 2 bases and J 10 bases, leaving 12 bases between the germline ends. This CDR3 contains 13 residues.

The chain recombines TRBV5-4 with TRBJ2-2; D is uncertain. This CDR3 is built from 14 residues. Germline V gene sequence: CDR1 SGHNT, CDR2 YYREEE (reference sequence). Between the trimmed V and J ends, which lost 2 bases and 0 bases, there was a span of 5 bases. The CDR3: CASSFQANTGELFF. The DNA of the CDR3 is TGTGCCAGCAGCTTCCAGGCGAACACCGGGGAGCTGTTTTTT.

The gene calls are TRBV20-1 and TRBJ1-4; D may be TRBD1 (5 bases). CDR1 and CDR2 (germline): DFQATT, SNEGSKA (reference sequence). V was cut by 3 bases and J by 14 bases, with 13 bases left in between. The CDR3 has 11 residues. The CDR3 nucleotides are TGCAGTGCTAGGCGGACAAATCGGCTGTTTTTT. Translating gives CSARRTNRLFF.

The chain carries TRBV5-1 and TRBJ2-7, with 7 positions matching TRBD1. Germline CDR1 reads SGHRS; CDR2 reads YFSETQ. The CDR3 totals 13 residues. Trimming took 6 bases from V and 4 from J; bases not matched to a gene: 7. CDR3 residues: CASTVTGIYEQYF. The CDR3 DNA follows: TGCGCCAGCACCGTGACAGGGATATACGAGCAGTACTTC. Filled out from reference TRBV5-1 and TRBJ2-7, the complete variable domain reads KAGVTQTPRYLIKTRGQQVTLSCSPISGHRSVSWYQQTPGQGLQFLFEYFSETQRNKGNFPGRFSGRQFSNSRSEMNVSTLELGDSALYLCASTVTGIYEQYFGPGTRLTVT.

The rearrangement links TRBV5-1 to TRBJ1-6, with TRBD1 matching 10 bases. The length of the CDR3 is 15 residues. CDR1 is SGHRS, CDR2 YFSETQ, per germline. Losses at the gene ends were 0 bases for V and 10 bases for J; bases not matched to a gene: 4. The CDR3 bases are TGCGCCAGCAGCTTGGGGACAGGGGGGGACTCACCCCTCCACTTT. This sequence encodes CASSLGTGGDSPLHF.

The V gene is TRBV28, the J gene TRBJ1-1; 7 bases are shared with TRBD1. The CDR3 consists of 15 residues. Germline V gene lookup returns CDR1 MDHEN and CDR2 SYDVKM. J gave up 5 bases and V 5 bases, and 11 bases lay outside the gene matches. The CDR3 nucleotides read TGTGCCAGCAGTCCCGCCGACAGGGATGGTACTGAAGCTTTCTTT. Residues: CASSPADRDGTEAFF.

This chain connects TRBV28 to TRBJ1-2; 8 bases are shared with TRBD1. The CDR3 is made up of 13 amino acids. V gave up 7 bases and J gave up 4 bases; unmatched junction bases: 5. Germline V gives CDR1 MDHEN, CDR2 SYDVKM. CDR3 region: CASKSGGIYGYTF. The DNA of the CDR3 is TGTGCCAGCAAGTCAGGGGGCATCTATGGCTACACCTTC.

V usage is TRBV7-2 and J usage is TRBJ2-3; 14 bases fit TRBD2. Germline CDR1 reads SGHTA; CDR2 reads FQGNSA. V dropped 2 bases and J dropped 6; count of bases not matched to a gene: 7. The length of the CDR3 is 17 residues. The CDR3 loop reads CASSLLGLAGGWDTQYF. DNA for the CDR3: TGTGCCAGCAGCTTACTTGGACTAGCGGGAGGTTGGGATACGCAGTATTTT.

The table lists this clone with a few counts. V usage is TRBV27 and J usage is TRBJ2-7; 7 bases map to TRBD1. Per the germline V gene, CDR1 is MNHEY and CDR2 is SMNVEV (reference sequence). Trimming at V came to 6 bases and at J to 0 bases, leaving 11 bases not matched to a gene. The CDR3 contains 16 residues. CDR3 nucleotide sequence: TGTGCCAGCAGAGACAGGGCGCATTCTCTCTCCTACGAGCAGTACTTC. Protein product: CASRDRAHSLSYEQYF.

The rearrangement joins TRBV6-5 to TRBJ1-5, with 8 bases identical to TRBD1. Germline loops: CDR1 MNHEY, CDR2 SVGAGI. The CDR3 sequence is 15 residues long. J was trimmed by 4 bases and V by 5 bases; bases with no gene match: 7. CDR3 in amino acids: CASSPRDRPNQPQHF. The CDR3 DNA sequence: TGTGCCAGCAGTCCTCGGGACAGGCCAAATCAGCCCCAGCATTTT.

This sequence joins TRBV18 and TRBJ1-3; D not resolved. This CDR3 comprises 15 residues. Germline CDR1 and CDR2: KGHSH and LQKENI. The V end lost 6 bases, the J end lost 0 bases, and 12 bases lay between the germline ends. The CDR3 spells CASSPTRSSGNTIYF. The CDR3 bases are TGTGCCAGCTCTCCGACTCGAAGCTCTGGAAACACCATATATTTT.

V usage is TRBV4-1 and J usage is TRBJ2-7; D possibly corresponds to TRBD1 (6 bases). There are 15 residues in the CDR3. V was cut by 3 bases and J by 0 bases, with 12 bases left in between. Germline CDR1 MGHRA, CDR2 YSYEKL. The CDR3 region is CASSHEGESSYEQYF. The CDR3 region has the DNA TGCGCCAGCAGCCATGAGGGGGAGAGCTCCTACGAGCAGTACTTC.